A single sample gave rise to the 18 T cell receptor beta chains below, sequenced in a study of blood T cell repertoires in COVID-19. Produced via immunoSEQ multiplex PCR; TCRdb's table is partial and in-frame only. This table has 40,000 to 55,000 clones, 82% appearing once. The sequencing input was peripheral blood. These receptors were taken from a woman aged 70-85 years with acute or convalescent COVID-19.

V and J are TRBV30 and TRBJ1-3; 9 nucleotides match TRBD1. V lost 4 bases, J lost 0 bases, and 4 bases stayed unmatched. CDR1 GTSNPN and CDR2 SVGIG come from the germline V gene (reference sequence). This CDR3 has 15 amino acids. The chain's CDR3 is CAWKTGGYSGNTIYF. The CDR3, as DNA: TGTGCCTGGAAAACAGGGGGCTACTCTGGAAACACCATATATTTT.

The chain links TRBV28 to TRBJ2-1, with 7 nucleotides matching TRBD2. Germline trimming cut 2 bases from V and 13 bases from J; bases unmatched to any gene: 11. The CDR3 consists of 14 residues. Germline loops: CDR1 MDHEN, CDR2 SYDVKM. CDR3: CASSLPTPRGFQFF. As DNA, the CDR3 is TGTGCCAGCAGTTTACCGACACCGCGGGGGTTTCAGTTCTTC.

The chain couples TRBV19 to TRBJ2-5; 11 nucleotides agree with TRBD2. Unmatched junction bases numbered 9, after V lost 4 bases and J lost 2 bases. This CDR3 is built from 17 residues. The V gene's germline CDR1 is LNHDA and CDR2 SQIVND (reference sequence). The CDR3 sequence: CASSRGRLAGQQETQYF. The DNA of the CDR3 is TGTGCCAGTAGTAGGGGAAGACTAGCGGGACAACAAGAGACCCAGTACTTC.

The count of this clone is one. The chain carries TRBV3-1 (or the pseudogene TRBV3-2) and TRBJ1-2, with a tentative D call TRBD1 (6 bases). CDR3 length: 15 amino acids. Trimming left V 3 bases short and J 2 bases short, with 13 bases between. The germline CDR1 and CDR2 sequences are LGHDT and YNNKEL (reference sequence). The CDR3 loop reads CASSHLAQGNYGYTF. The DNA of the CDR3 is TGTGCCAGCAGCCATTTGGCACAGGGAAACTATGGCTACACCTTC.

The chain is built from TRBV27 and TRBJ2-5; 13 bases align to TRBD2. Germline CDR1 reads MNHEY; CDR2 reads SMNVEV (reference sequence). The CDR3 is made up of 15 amino acids. V was pared by 5 bases and J by 2 bases, with 2 bases of the junction left unmatched. CDR3 in DNA: TGTGCCAGCAGTAGACTAGCGGGGGGACAAGAGACCCAGTACTTC. It codes for CASSRLAGGQETQYF.

Only one count was recorded for this clone. The rearrangement links TRBV7-9 to TRBJ2-7; D may be TRBD1 (7 bases). The CDR3 length is 16 residues. V dropped 0 bases and J dropped 3 bases, with 15 bases sitting between them. CDR1 SEHNR and CDR2 FQNEAQ come from the germline V gene (reference sequence). The CDR3 DNA reads as TGTGCCAGCAGCTTAGCGCAGGGGGGCTTCGTCTACGAGCAGTACTTC. It yields the protein CASSLAQGGFVYEQYF.

V gene TRBV30 combines with J gene TRBJ1-3; D gene ambiguous. Trimming left V 1 base short and J 2 bases short, with 12 bases between. This CDR3 has 15 amino acids. Germline CDR1 reads GTSNPN; CDR2 reads SVGIG (reference sequence). CDR3: CAWSGLGRAGNTIYF. The CDR3 nucleotides are TGTGCCTGGAGTGGATTGGGGAGAGCTGGAAACACCATATATTTT.

The CDR3 loop is CASSSPGQGVTDTQYF. CDR3 sequence (DNA): TGTGCCAGCAGTTCCCCGGGACAGGGGGTGACAGATACGCAGTATTTT. The chain uses TRBV28 and TRBJ2-3, with 11 bases matching TRBD1. Unmatched junction bases numbered 6, after V lost 4 bases and J lost 3 bases. Germline lookup yields CDR1 MDHEN and CDR2 SYDVKM. This CDR3 is 16 amino acids long.

The V gene is TRBV19, the J gene TRBJ1-3; maybe TRBD1 (6 bases). The CDR3 spans 14 residues. V was cut by 5 bases and J by 4 bases, with 12 bases left in between. Germline values: CDR1 LNHDA, CDR2 SQIVND (reference sequence). CDR3 in amino acids: CASSLTGLGNTIYF. The CDR3 DNA reads TGTGCCAGTAGTCTGACAGGATTAGGAAACACCATATATTTT.

This clone occurred once. CDR3 coding DNA: TGTGCCAGCAGTCAGCAGGGGGCGAACACCGGGGAGCTGTTTTTT. This codes for CASSQQGANTGELFF. This chain uses TRBV2 with TRBJ2-2, with 7 positions matching TRBD1. There are 15 residues in the CDR3. V shed 5 bases, J shed 0 bases, and the junction held 3 bases outside the gene matches. Germline CDR1 and CDR2: SNHLY and FYNNEI.

This clone was found a few times. This chain links TRBV4-1 with TRBJ2-5, with TRBD2 identical over 11 bases. With V trimmed by 1 base and J by 5 bases, 12 bases remained unmatched. Per the germline V gene, CDR1 is MGHRA and CDR2 is YSYEKL. The CDR3 has 18 residues. CDR3 DNA: TGCGCCAGCAGCCAAGTGCCGGGACTAGCGGCGTGGGGGGAGACCCAGTACTTC. Amino acid sequence: CASSQVPGLAAWGETQYF.

This clone has a handful of counts. The chain joins TRBV7-2 to TRBJ2-7; the match to TRBD2 covers 8 bases. V gave up 1 base and J gave up 4 bases; unmatched junction bases: 3. The CDR3 covers 14 residues. Per germline, CDR1 SGHTA and CDR2 FQGNSA. CDR3 region: CASSLVASGYEQYF. The CDR3 DNA follows: TGTGCCAGCAGCTTAGTGGCTAGCGGGTACGAGCAGTACTTC.

The rearrangement links TRBV19 to TRBJ2-5; 15 bases are shared with TRBD2. Germline lookup yields CDR1 LNHDA and CDR2 SQIVND (reference sequence). The CDR3 is 22 amino acids. The ends lost 6 bases at V and 4 bases at J; junction bases unmatched: 24. The CDR3 DNA reads TGTGCCAGTAGCCTCACCGGGACAGCCGGGACTAGCGGGAGGATTAGAGGAGAGACCCAGTACTTC. It translates to CASSLTGTAGTSGRIRGETQYF.

The chain has TRBV4-1 and TRBJ1-2; D unresolved. This CDR3 region has 17 residues. V was trimmed by 0 bases and J by 6 bases, leaving 20 bases between them. Germline-derived CDR1 and CDR2 are MGHRA and YSYEKL. The CDR3 region has the DNA TGCGCCAGCAGCCAAGATGGGGAGCTTCCACGGCAGGATGGCTACACCTTC. Its translation: CASSQDGELPRQDGYTF.

The CDR3 loop reads CASVGGMDTEAFF. CDR3 bases: TGCGCCAGCGTGGGAGGGATGGACACTGAAGCTTTCTTT. The J gene is TRBJ1-1, the V gene TRBV5-1; D remains ambiguous. Germline V gives CDR1 SGHRS, CDR2 YFSETQ. Trimming pared 7 bases from V and 3 bases from J, leaving 13 bases between. The CDR3 consists of 13 residues.

The V gene is TRBV28, the J gene TRBJ2-1, with D possibly matching TRBD2 (6 bases). V dropped 2 bases and J dropped 0 bases, with 14 bases sitting between them. Per germline, CDR1 MDHEN and CDR2 SYDVKM. The CDR3 runs to 17 residues. For the CDR3, the DNA is TGTGCCAGCAGTTTAGGGGGGACCCCCAGCTCCTACAATGAGCAGTTCTTC. Encoded protein: CASSLGGTPSSYNEQFF.

The chain employs TRBV6-6 and TRBJ2-2; D possibly corresponds to TRBD1 (6 bases). CDR3 size: 15 residues. Germline CDR1 is MNHNY and CDR2 is SVGAGI (reference sequence). V was clipped by 3 bases and J by 6 bases, with 14 bases between them. The DNA of the CDR3 is TGTGCCAGCAGTTATGTCCAGCAGGGGTCCGGGGAGCTGTTTTTT. It is translated as CASSYVQQGSGELFF.

This clone was seen only once. The CDR3 sequence is CASSSDRGPLETQYF. The CDR3 nucleotides are TGTGCCAGCAGTTCTGACAGGGGGCCTTTAGAGACCCAGTACTTC. This chain uses TRBV2 with TRBJ2-5; 10 bases are shared with TRBD1. V dropped 5 bases and J dropped 4; count of bases not matched to a gene: 7. Germline V CDR1 and CDR2: SNHLY, FYNNEI. This CDR3 has 15 residues.